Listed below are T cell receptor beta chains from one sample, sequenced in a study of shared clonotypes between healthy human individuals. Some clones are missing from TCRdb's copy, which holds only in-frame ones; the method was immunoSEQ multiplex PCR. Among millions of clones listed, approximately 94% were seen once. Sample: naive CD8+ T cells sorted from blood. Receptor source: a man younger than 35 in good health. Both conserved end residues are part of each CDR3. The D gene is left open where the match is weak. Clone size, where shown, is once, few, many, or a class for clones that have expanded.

CDR3aa: CASSPRETYEQYF
CDR3nt: TGTGCCAGCAGCCCCCGGGAAACCTACGAGCAGTACTTC
v_gene: TRBV9
j_gene: TRBJ2-7
d_gene: NA
len: 13
abundance: NA

CDR3aa: CASTLDRESGANVLTF
CDR3nt: TGTGCCAGTACCCTAGATCGGGAATCTGGGGCCAACGTCCTGACTTTC
v_gene: TRBV19
j_gene: TRBJ2-6
d_gene: NA
len: 16
abundance: few

CDR3aa: CASSLGQGTNTQYF
CDR3nt: TGTGCCAGCAGCTTAGGGCAGGGCACAAATACGCAGTATTTT
v_gene: TRBV7-6
j_gene: TRBJ2-3
d_gene: NA
len: 14
abundance: NA

CDR3aa: CASSLGAGATNTEAFF
CDR3nt: TGCGCCAGCAGCTTGGGGGCAGGGGCTACGAACACTGAAGCTTTCTTT
v_gene: TRBV5-1
j_gene: TRBJ1-1
d_gene: NA
len: 16
abundance: NA

CDR3aa: CASSAASGGPQETQYF
CDR3nt: TGTGCCAGCAGCGCCGCTAGCGGAGGTCCCCAAGAGACCCAGTACTTC
v_gene: TRBV9
j_gene: TRBJ2-5
d_gene: TRBD2
len: 16
abundance: NA

CDR3aa: CASSQDEGGQPQHF
CDR3nt: TGTGCCAGCAGCCAAGACGAGGGGGGGCAGCCCCAGCATTTT
v_gene: TRBV4-2
j_gene: TRBJ1-5
d_gene: NA
len: 14
abundance: once

CDR3aa: CASSSPLGQGVSDTQYF
CDR3nt: TGCGCCAGCAGCTCCCCTTTGGGACAGGGGGTCTCAGATACGCAGTATTTT
v_gene: TRBV4-1
j_gene: TRBJ2-3
d_gene: TRBD1
len: 17
abundance: NA

CDR3aa: CASSLDSEETQYF
CDR3nt: TGTGCCAGCAGCTTGGACTCAGAGGAGACCCAGTACTTC
v_gene: TRBV5-8
j_gene: TRBJ2-5
d_gene: NA
len: 13
abundance: NA

CDR3aa: CSVEYGPGAFF
CDR3nt: TGCAGCGTTGAATACGGCCCTGGAGCTTTCTTT
v_gene: TRBV29-1
j_gene: TRBJ1-1
d_gene: NA
len: 11
abundance: NA

CDR3aa: CASSDGTEETQYF
CDR3nt: TGTGCCAGCAGCGACGGGACCGAAGAGACCCAGTACTTC
v_gene: TRBV7-9
j_gene: TRBJ2-5
d_gene: NA
len: 13
abundance: NA

CDR3aa: CASSWMGGSSYEQYF
CDR3nt: TGTGCCAGCAGCTGGATGGGAGGGAGCTCCTACGAGCAGTACTTC
v_gene: TRBV5-4
j_gene: TRBJ2-7
d_gene: TRBD2
len: 15
abundance: NA

CDR3aa: CASRAKDGKNTGELFF
CDR3nt: TGTGCCAGCAGAGCAAAAGACGGAAAGAACACCGGGGAGCTGTTTTTT
v_gene: TRBV13
j_gene: TRBJ2-2
d_gene: NA
len: 16
abundance: NA

CDR3aa: CASSHASRNYTF
CDR3nt: TGTGCCAGTAGTCACGCCTCGAGGAACTACACCTTC
v_gene: TRBV19
j_gene: TRBJ1-2
d_gene: NA
len: 12
abundance: NA

CDR3aa: CASSLGGPLGEQYF
CDR3nt: TGTGCCAGCAGTTTAGGAGGGCCGTTGGGGGAGCAGTACTTC
v_gene: TRBV27
j_gene: TRBJ2-7
d_gene: NA
len: 14
abundance: NA

CDR3aa: CASSQDGQVEQFF
CDR3nt: TGCGCCAGCAGCCAAGATGGGCAGGTAGAGCAGTTCTTC
v_gene: TRBV4-3
j_gene: TRBJ2-1
d_gene: NA
len: 13
abundance: NA

CDR3aa: CASSSGGTGELFF
CDR3nt: TGTGCCAGCAGTTCAGGGGGGACCGGGGAGCTGTTTTTT
v_gene: TRBV28
j_gene: TRBJ2-2
d_gene: NA
len: 13
abundance: NA

CDR3aa: CASSYLRGADSPLHF
CDR3nt: TGTGCCAGCAGTTATTTGCGGGGGGCAGATTCACCCCTCCACTTT
v_gene: TRBV6-5
j_gene: TRBJ1-6
d_gene: NA
len: 15
abundance: NA

CDR3aa: CASSYGGVNTEAFF
CDR3nt: TGTGCCAGCAGTTATGGAGGGGTGAACACTGAAGCTTTCTTT
v_gene: TRBV6-6
j_gene: TRBJ1-1
d_gene: NA
len: 14
abundance: NA

CDR3aa: CASSLLAAKDIQYF
CDR3nt: TGTGCCAGCAGTTTATTAGCCGCGAAAGACATTCAGTACTTC
v_gene: TRBV28
j_gene: TRBJ2-4
d_gene: NA
len: 14
abundance: NA

CDR3aa: CASSYAGEKLFF
CDR3nt: TGTGCCAGCAGTTACGCCGGTGAAAAACTGTTTTTT
v_gene: TRBV6-5
j_gene: TRBJ1-4
d_gene: NA
len: 12
abundance: NA

CDR3aa: CASSYGSGSGYTF
CDR3nt: TGTGCCAGCAGTTACGGCTCGGGGAGTGGCTACACCTTC
v_gene: TRBV6-5
j_gene: TRBJ1-2
d_gene: NA
len: 13
abundance: NA

CDR3aa: CASSQDETGESYEQYF
CDR3nt: TGTGCCAGCAGCCAAGATGAGACGGGGGAGAGCTACGAGCAGTACTTC
v_gene: TRBV4-2
j_gene: TRBJ2-7
d_gene: NA
len: 16
abundance: NA

CDR3aa: CASSLAQGGVYEQYF
CDR3nt: TGTGCCAGCAGCTTAGCTCAGGGAGGGGTGTACGAGCAGTACTTC
v_gene: TRBV7-9
j_gene: TRBJ2-7
d_gene: TRBD2
len: 15
abundance: NA

CDR3aa: CASSLRLAALEETQYF
CDR3nt: TGCGCCAGCAGCTTGAGGCTAGCGGCCTTAGAAGAGACCCAGTACTTC
v_gene: TRBV5-1
j_gene: TRBJ2-5
d_gene: TRBD2
len: 16
abundance: NA

CDR3aa: CASSFASGRPYEQYF
CDR3nt: TGTGCCAGCAGCTTTGCTAGCGGGAGACCCTACGAGCAGTACTTC
v_gene: TRBV11-2
j_gene: TRBJ2-7
d_gene: TRBD2
len: 15
abundance: NA

CDR3aa: CASSEVGGQSYGYTF
CDR3nt: TGTGCCAGCAGTGAAGTTGGGGGACAGTCCTATGGCTACACCTTC
v_gene: TRBV2
j_gene: TRBJ1-2
d_gene: TRBD1
len: 15
abundance: NA

CDR3aa: CAISVTGGGYTNTGELFF
CDR3nt: TGTGCCATCAGTGTGACAGGGGGCGGATACACGAACACCGGGGAGCTGTTTTTT
v_gene: TRBV10-3
j_gene: TRBJ2-2
d_gene: TRBD1
len: 18
abundance: NA

CDR3aa: CSVEEVAVMNTEAFF
CDR3nt: TGCAGCGTTGAAGAGGTGGCAGTTATGAACACTGAAGCTTTCTTT
v_gene: TRBV29-1
j_gene: TRBJ1-1
d_gene: NA
len: 15
abundance: NA

CDR3aa: CAWSDRAYEQYF
CDR3nt: TGTGCCTGGAGTGATAGGGCCTACGAGCAGTACTTC
v_gene: TRBV30
j_gene: TRBJ2-7
d_gene: NA
len: 12
abundance: NA

CDR3aa: CASSPRTGADGYTF
CDR3nt: TGCGCCAGCAGCCCGCGGACAGGGGCGGATGGCTACACCTTC
v_gene: TRBV5-1
j_gene: TRBJ1-2
d_gene: TRBD1
len: 14
abundance: once

CDR3aa: CASSSTVDIYNEQFF
CDR3nt: TGTGCCAGCAGTTCGACAGTTGACATCTACAATGAGCAGTTCTTC
v_gene: TRBV5-4
j_gene: TRBJ2-1
d_gene: NA
len: 15
abundance: NA

CDR3aa: CASSYDGDEQYF
CDR3nt: TGTGCCAGCAGTTACGACGGGGACGAGCAGTACTTC
v_gene: TRBV6-5
j_gene: TRBJ2-7
d_gene: NA
len: 12
abundance: NA

CDR3aa: CASSLLNSPLHF
CDR3nt: TGTGCCAGCAGTTTATTAAATTCACCCCTCCACTTT
v_gene: TRBV27
j_gene: TRBJ1-6
d_gene: NA
len: 12
abundance: once

CDR3aa: CASSYFPPRVYEQYF
CDR3nt: TGTGCCAGCAGTTACTTCCCTCCCAGGGTCTACGAGCAGTACTTC
v_gene: TRBV6-5
j_gene: TRBJ2-7
d_gene: NA
len: 15
abundance: NA

CDR3aa: CATSTGGSHNEQFF
CDR3nt: TGTGCCACCTCGACAGGGGGCTCGCACAATGAGCAGTTCTTC
v_gene: TRBV19
j_gene: TRBJ2-1
d_gene: TRBD1
len: 14
abundance: once

CDR3aa: CASSVATGGYEQYF
CDR3nt: TGTGCCAGCAGCGTAGCCACGGGGGGCTACGAGCAGTACTTC
v_gene: TRBV9
j_gene: TRBJ2-7
d_gene: TRBD2
len: 14
abundance: NA

CDR3aa: CASKGKDNTGELFF
CDR3nt: TGCGCCAGCAAGGGGAAGGATAACACCGGGGAGCTGTTTTTT
v_gene: TRBV4-1
j_gene: TRBJ2-2
d_gene: NA
len: 14
abundance: NA

CDR3aa: CASSWAIAGAGELFF
CDR3nt: TGTGCCAGCAGTTGGGCAATAGCGGGTGCCGGGGAGCTGTTTTTT
v_gene: TRBV27
j_gene: TRBJ2-2
d_gene: TRBD2
len: 15
abundance: NA

CDR3aa: CAWSWTGGYEQYF
CDR3nt: TGTGCCTGGAGTTGGACAGGGGGGTACGAGCAGTACTTC
v_gene: TRBV30
j_gene: TRBJ2-7
d_gene: TRBD1
len: 13
abundance: NA

CDR3aa: CSVGWGPYEQYF
CDR3nt: TGCAGCGTTGGTTGGGGGCCCTACGAGCAGTACTTC
v_gene: TRBV29-1
j_gene: TRBJ2-7
d_gene: NA
len: 12
abundance: NA

CDR3aa: CASRDGAGGSDTQYF
CDR3nt: TGTGCCAGCAGGGACGGGGCGGGAGGGTCAGATACGCAGTATTTT
v_gene: TRBV9
j_gene: TRBJ2-3
d_gene: TRBD2
len: 15
abundance: NA

CDR3aa: CASSGGQGRDTEAFF
CDR3nt: TGTGCCAGCAGCGGGGGACAGGGGAGGGACACTGAAGCTTTCTTT
v_gene: TRBV7-8
j_gene: TRBJ1-1
d_gene: TRBD1
len: 15
abundance: few

CDR3aa: CASSLGGSTGELFF
CDR3nt: TGTGCCAGCAGTTTAGGGGGGTCCACCGGGGAGCTGTTTTTT
v_gene: TRBV27
j_gene: TRBJ2-2
d_gene: NA
len: 14
abundance: NA

CDR3aa: CASSFVGGRTNEKLFF
CDR3nt: TGTGCCAGCAGCTTTGTGGGGGGCAGAACTAATGAAAAACTGTTTTTT
v_gene: TRBV13
j_gene: TRBJ1-4
d_gene: NA
len: 16
abundance: NA

CDR3aa: CASSLVAGSNQPQHF
CDR3nt: TGCGCCAGCAGCTTGGTGGCAGGGAGCAATCAGCCCCAGCATTTT
v_gene: TRBV5-1
j_gene: TRBJ1-5
d_gene: NA
len: 15
abundance: NA

CDR3aa: CASSDTSGSYEQYF
CDR3nt: TGTGCCAGCAGCGACACTAGTGGCTCCTACGAGCAGTACTTC
v_gene: TRBV9
j_gene: TRBJ2-7
d_gene: NA
len: 14
abundance: NA